This T cell receptor beta chain was found in a study of blood T cell repertoires in COVID-19. Background on the study: PBMCs, B-cell-depleted T cells, or T cells were the source of the cDNA or gDNA that made up the material.

This table comes from immunoSEQ multiplex PCR, and its TCRdb copy is limited to in-frame clones, with some not included. The table includes tens of thousands of clones, over 80% detected once. CDR1 MDHEN and CDR2 SYDVKM come from the germline V gene. Trimming at V came to 4 bases and at J to 6 bases, leaving 6 bases not matched to a gene. There are 14 residues in the CDR3. Input material: peripheral blood. The sequence derives from a woman in her forties or fifties with acute or convalescent COVID-19. V usage is TRBV28 and J usage is TRBJ1-2; 9 bases agree with TRBD1. Here the CDR3 DNA reads TGTGCCAGCAGTTCCGGGACAGGGATCGATGGCTACACCTTC. This translates into CASSSGTGIDGYTF.